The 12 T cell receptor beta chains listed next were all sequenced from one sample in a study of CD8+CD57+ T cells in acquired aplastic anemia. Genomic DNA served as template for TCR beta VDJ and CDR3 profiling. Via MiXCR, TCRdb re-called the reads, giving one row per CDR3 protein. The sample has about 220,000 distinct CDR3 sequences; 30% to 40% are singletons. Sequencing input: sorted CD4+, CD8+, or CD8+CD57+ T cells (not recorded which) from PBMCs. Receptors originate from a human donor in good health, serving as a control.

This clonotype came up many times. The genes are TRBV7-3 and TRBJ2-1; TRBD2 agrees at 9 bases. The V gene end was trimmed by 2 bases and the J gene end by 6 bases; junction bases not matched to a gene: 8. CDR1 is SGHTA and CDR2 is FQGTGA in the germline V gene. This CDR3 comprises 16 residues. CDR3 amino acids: CASSLGRAGGTNEQFF. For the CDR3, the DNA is TGTGCCAGCAGCTTAGGTAGAGCGGGGGGAACCAATGAGCAGTTCTTC. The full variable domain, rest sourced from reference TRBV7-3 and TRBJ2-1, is GAGVSQTPSNKVTEKGKYVELRCDPISGHTALYWYRQSLGQGPEFLIYFQGTGAADDSGLPNDRFFAVRPEGSVSTLKIQRTERGDSAVYLCASSLGRAGGTNEQFFGPGTRLTVL.

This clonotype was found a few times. The CDR3 loop reads CASSLGENTEAFF. The CDR3, as DNA: TGTGCCAGCAGCTTGGGGGAGAACACTGAAGCTTTCTTT. V gene TRBV7-7 combines with J gene TRBJ1-1; TRBD1 might be the D (5 bases). Germline V gene sequence: CDR1 SSHAT, CDR2 FNYEAQ (reference sequence). This CDR3 spans 13 amino acids. Trimming left V 3 bases short and J 1 base short, with 6 bases between.

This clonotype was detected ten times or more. The CDR3 spells CASARHLNTEAFF. Here the CDR3 DNA reads TGTGCTAGTGCCCGTCACCTGAACACTGAAGCTTTCTTT. V and J are TRBV12-5 and TRBJ1-1; unclear D gene. Trimming took 7 bases from V and 0 from J, leaving 9 bases between them. The CDR3 is 13 amino acids. The germline gives CDR1 LGHNT, CDR2 FRNRAP.

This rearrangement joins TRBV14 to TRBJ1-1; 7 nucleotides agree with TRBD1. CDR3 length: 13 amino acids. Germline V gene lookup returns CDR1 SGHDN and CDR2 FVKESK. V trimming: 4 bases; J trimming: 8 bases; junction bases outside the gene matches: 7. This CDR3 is CASSRNWDSEAFF. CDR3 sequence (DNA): TGTGCCAGCAGCCGAAATTGGGACAGCGAAGCTTTCTTT.

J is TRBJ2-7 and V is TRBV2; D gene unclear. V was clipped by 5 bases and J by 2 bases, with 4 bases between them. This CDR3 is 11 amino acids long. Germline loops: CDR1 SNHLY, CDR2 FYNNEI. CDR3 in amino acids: CASSPTYEQYF. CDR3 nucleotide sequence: TGTGCCAGCAGTCCTACCTACGAGCAGTACTTC.

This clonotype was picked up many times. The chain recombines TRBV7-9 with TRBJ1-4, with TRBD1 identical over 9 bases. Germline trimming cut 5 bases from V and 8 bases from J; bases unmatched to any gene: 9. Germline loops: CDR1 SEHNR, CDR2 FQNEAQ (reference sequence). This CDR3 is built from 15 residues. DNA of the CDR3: TGTGCCAGCAGCATCGGACAGGGGTCCGTCGAAAAACTGTTTTTT. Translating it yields CASSIGQGSVEKLFF.

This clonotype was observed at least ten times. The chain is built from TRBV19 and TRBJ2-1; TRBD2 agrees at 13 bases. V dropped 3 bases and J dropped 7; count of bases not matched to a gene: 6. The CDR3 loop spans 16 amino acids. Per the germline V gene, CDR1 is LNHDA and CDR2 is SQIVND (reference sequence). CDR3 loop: CASSIRTSGSVNEQFF. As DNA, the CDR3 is TGTGCCAGTAGTATCCGGACTAGCGGGAGTGTAAATGAGCAGTTCTTC.

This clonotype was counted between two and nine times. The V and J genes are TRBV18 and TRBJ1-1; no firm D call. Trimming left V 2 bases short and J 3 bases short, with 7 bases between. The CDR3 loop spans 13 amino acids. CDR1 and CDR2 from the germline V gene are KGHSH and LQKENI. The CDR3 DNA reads TGTGCCAGCTCACCAGACACCTACACTGAAGCTTTCTTT. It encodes CASSPDTYTEAFF.

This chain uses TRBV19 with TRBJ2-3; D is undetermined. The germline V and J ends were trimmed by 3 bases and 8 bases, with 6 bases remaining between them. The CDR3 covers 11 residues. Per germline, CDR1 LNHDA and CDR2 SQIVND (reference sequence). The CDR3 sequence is CASSMGSTQYF. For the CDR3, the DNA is TGTGCCAGTAGTATGGGCAGTACGCAGTATTTT.

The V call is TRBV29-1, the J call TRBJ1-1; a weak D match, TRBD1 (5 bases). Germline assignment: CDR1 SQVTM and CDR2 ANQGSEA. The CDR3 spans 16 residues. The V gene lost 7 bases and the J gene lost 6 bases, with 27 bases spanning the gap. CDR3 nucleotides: TGCAGCGCTATTCTGGGGCTAGCGGGAGGAGGGTCTGAAGCTTTCTTT. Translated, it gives CSAILGLAGGGSEAFF.

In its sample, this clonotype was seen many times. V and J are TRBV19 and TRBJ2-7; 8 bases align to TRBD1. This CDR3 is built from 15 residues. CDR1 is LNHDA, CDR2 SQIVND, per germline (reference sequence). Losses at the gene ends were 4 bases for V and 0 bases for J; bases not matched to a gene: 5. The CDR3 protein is CASSTSGQASYEQYF. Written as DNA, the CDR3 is TGTGCCAGTAGTACCTCGGGACAGGCCTCCTACGAGCAGTACTTC. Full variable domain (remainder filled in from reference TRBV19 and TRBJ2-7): DGGITQSPKYLFRKEGQNVTLSCEQNLNHDAMYWYRQDPGQGLRLIYYSQIVNDFQKGDIAEGYSVSREKKESFPLTVTSAQKNPTAFYLCASSTSGQASYEQYFGPGTRLTVT.

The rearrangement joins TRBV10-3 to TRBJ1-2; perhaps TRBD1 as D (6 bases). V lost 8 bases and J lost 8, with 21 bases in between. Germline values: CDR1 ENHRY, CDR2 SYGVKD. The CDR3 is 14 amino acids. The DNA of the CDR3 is TGTGCCATCTCCACAGTAGGGGGGGCGGGCGGCTACACCTTC. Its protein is CAISTVGGAGGYTF.